This T cell receptor (beta chain) is drawn from a study of cytomegalovirus exposure and HLA in healthy donors. 13 Jbeta primers and 60 Vbeta primers were used for the PCR. Method: immunoSEQ multiplex PCR; TCRdb's copy keeps in-frame clones and lacks some. The repertoire consists of nearly 110,000 clones, with over 70% occurring once and the leading ten covering about 0.84%. Losses at the gene ends were 7 bases for V and 0 bases for J; bases not matched to a gene: 0. The germline CDR1 and CDR2 sequences are ENHRY and SYGVKD. CDR3 length: 13 residues. This receptor was identified in a boy between 10 and 17 years old in good health and CMV-seronegative. Sequencing was done on a sample of PBMCs. The V gene is TRBV10-3, the J gene TRBJ2-1; 7 bases map to TRBD1. The CDR3 loop is CAITGGSYNEQFF. CDR3 in DNA: TGTGCCATCACAGGGGGCTCCTACAATGAGCAGTTCTTC.